These 15 T cell receptor beta chains came from one sample sequenced in a study of OX40 agonist ivuxolimab in advanced cancers. Method: immunoSEQ multiplex PCR; TCRdb's copy keeps in-frame clones and lacks some. The table has about 18,000 clones, about two thirds seen once. The starting material was CD4+ or CD8+ T cells sorted from blood, obtained in a trial of the OX40 agonist ivuxolimab. These receptors came from an adult with an advanced solid tumor such as melanoma, head and neck, liver or kidney cancer.

By proportion, this clone is medium-sized. The rearrangement links TRBV4-3 to TRBJ1-2; D unclear. The CDR3 has 15 amino acids. The germline V gene has CDR1 LGHNA and CDR2 YSLEER. The V end lost 0 bases, the J end lost 2 bases, and 10 bases lay between the germline ends. The CDR3 spells CASSQDTGKNYGYTF. The DNA for the CDR3 is TGCGCCAGCAGCCAAGATACGGGAAAAAACTATGGCTACACCTTC.

The chain couples TRBV13 to TRBJ2-4, with no clear D. There are 12 residues in the CDR3. Trimming took 1 base from V and 2 from J, leaving 0 bases between them. Germline V lookup: CDR1 PRHDT, CDR2 FYEKMQ (reference sequence). CDR3 in DNA: TGTGCCAGCAGCTTAGCCAAAAACATTCAGTACTTC. Residues: CASSLAKNIQYF.

This clone was detected once. The rearrangement links TRBV28 to TRBJ1-1, with D perhaps TRBD1 (6 bases). Trimming took 3 bases from V and 4 from J, leaving 12 bases between them. CDR1 and CDR2 (germline): MDHEN, SYDVKM. CDR3 length: 14 amino acids. DNA of the CDR3: TGTGCCAGCAGTTTGGTAAGAGGGGGCACTGAAGCTTTCTTT. This translates into CASSLVRGGTEAFF.

The chain has TRBV18 and TRBJ2-7; 8 positions agree with TRBD1. CDR3 length: 13 amino acids. Germline-derived CDR1 and CDR2 are KGHSH and LQKENI. Trimming removed 8 bases from V and 5 bases from J; junction bases left unmatched: 8. The CDR3 loop reads CASADRVVDEQYF. In DNA form, the CDR3 reads TGTGCCAGCGCGGACAGGGTGGTGGACGAGCAGTACTTC.

This chain joins TRBV28 and TRBJ2-3; TRBD2 is a possible D gene (5 bases). V gave up 5 bases and J gave up 6 bases, with 12 bases separating them. Germline lookup yields CDR1 MDHEN and CDR2 SYDVKM. CDR3 length equals 13 residues. The DNA for the CDR3 is TGTGCCAGCAGTCGGACTGCCCTGGATACGCAGTATTTT. Amino acid sequence: CASSRTALDTQYF.

The CDR3 is CASSLQEGGELFF. CDR3 nucleotide sequence: TGTGCCAGCAGTTTACAAGAGGGCGGGGAGCTGTTTTTT. The chain carries TRBV28 and TRBJ2-2; the D gene is possibly TRBD2 (5 bases). The CDR3 contains 13 residues. Germline V gene sequence: CDR1 MDHEN, CDR2 SYDVKM. V was pared by 2 bases and J by 7 bases, with 8 bases between.

The CDR3 reads CASSNWDGETQYF. The DNA for the CDR3 is TGTGCCAGCAGCAACTGGGACGGGGAGACCCAGTACTTC. The chain recombines TRBV11-1 with TRBJ2-5; D might be TRBD1 or TRBD2, each matching 5 bases. The germline gives CDR1 SGHAT, CDR2 FQDESV (reference sequence). The CDR3 consists of 13 residues. Trimming left V 5 bases short and J 5 bases short, with 12 bases between.

V usage is TRBV7-2 and J usage is TRBJ2-7; D gene ambiguous. V dropped 1 base and J dropped 0 bases, with 1 base sitting between them. Germline V gene data show CDR1 as SGHTA and CDR2 as FQGNSA. This CDR3 comprises 12 residues. The CDR3 coding sequence is TGTGCCAGCAGCTTAGGCTCCTACGAGCAGTACTTC. As protein: CASSLGSYEQYF.

The chain has TRBV6-6 and TRBJ1-5, with D tentatively TRBD1 (5 bases). The germline V gene has CDR1 MNHNY and CDR2 SVGAGI (reference sequence). This CDR3 spans 14 amino acids. V shed 0 bases and J shed 5 bases, with 8 bases lying between them. CDR3 sequence (DNA): TGTGCCAGCAGTTACTCAGGGACCCATCAGCCCCAGCATTTT. This sequence encodes CASSYSGTHQPQHF.

The V gene is TRBV28, the J gene TRBJ2-7, with TRBD2 matching over 8 bases. Germline assignment: CDR1 MDHEN and CDR2 SYDVKM. CDR3 length: 14 amino acids. The J segment lost 1 base and the V segment lost 7 bases, leaving 6 bases of the junction unmatched. CDR3 DNA sequence: TGTGCCAGCACTGGGGCGGGAGGATCCTACGAGCAGTACTTC. Translation gives CASTGAGGSYEQYF.

For this clone: This sample also contains other DNA sequences that code for the same CDR3. The V and J genes are TRBV27 and TRBJ2-1; 15 positions match TRBD2. This CDR3 is 18 amino acids long. The germline CDR1 and CDR2 sequences are MNHEY and SMNVEV (reference sequence). J was trimmed by 0 bases and V by 5 bases; bases with no gene match: 5. The chain's CDR3 is CASSAGLAGGSSYNEQFF. The CDR3 region has the DNA TGTGCCAGCAGTGCCGGACTAGCGGGAGGGAGCTCCTACAATGAGCAGTTCTTC.

The rearrangement joins TRBV27 to TRBJ2-1; tentatively, D is TRBD1 (7 bases). Germline CDR1 and CDR2: MNHEY and SMNVEV (reference sequence). V lost 5 bases and J lost 8, with 10 bases in between. The CDR3 has 12 amino acids. The CDR3 nucleotides are TGTGCCAGCAGTCCCAGGGGGGATGAGCAGTTCTTC. Translation: CASSPRGDEQFF.

The chain has TRBV5-1 and TRBJ2-7; D gene uncertain. This CDR3 has 12 residues. Germline-derived CDR1 and CDR2 are SGHRS and YFSETQ. V lost 0 bases and J lost 6, with 7 bases in between. The DNA of the CDR3 is TGCGCCAGCAGCTTGGAGGCAGGCGAGCAGTACTTC. As protein: CASSLEAGEQYF. The full variable domain, completed using reference TRBV5-1 and TRBJ2-7, is KAGVTQTPRYLIKTRGQQVTLSCSPISGHRSVSWYQQTPGQGLQFLFEYFSETQRNKGNFPGRFSGRQFSNSRSEMNVSTLELGDSALYLCASSLEAGEQYFGPGTRLTVT.

This clone was counted a few times. The rearrangement joins TRBV7-2 to TRBJ1-5; D unresolved. V lost 6 bases and J lost 4, with 13 bases in between. The germline V gene encodes CDR1 SGHTA and CDR2 FQGNSA. CDR3 length: 14 residues. The DNA of the CDR3 is TGTGCCAGCAGTTGGGGTGTGGGGAATCAGCCCCAGCATTTT. This sequence encodes CASSWGVGNQPQHF.

By share of the sample, this clone is medium-sized (0.01 to 0.1%). This chain links TRBV10-3 with TRBJ2-3; 7 bases agree with TRBD2. The J segment lost 1 base and the V segment lost 0 bases, leaving 4 bases of the junction unmatched. CDR1 is ENHRY, CDR2 SYGVKD, per germline. The CDR3 loop spans 16 amino acids. The CDR3 coding sequence is TGTGCCATCAGTGAGTCAGGGGAGGGTGGCACAGATACGCAGTATTTT. Amino acids: CAISESGEGGTDTQYF.